One and the same sample provided the 13 T cell receptor beta chains below, sequenced in a study of human T cells and chemical hapten exposure. One entry per CDR3 protein results from TCRdb running MiXCR on the 5' RACE reads. The sample carries under 150,000 distinct CDR3 sequences, 15% to 20% recorded once. Extraction of total RNA was performed on unfractionated whole blood. Every receptor here comes from a human donor in good health.

The chain combines TRBV6-2 or TRBV6-3 with TRBJ1-1; no reliable D call. Looked up from germline, CDR1 is MNHEY and CDR2 is SVGEGT. This CDR3 spans 14 amino acids. The ends were cut back, 3 bases at V and 1 base at J, with 9 bases in the middle. CDR3 sequence reads: CASSYTDSNTEAFF. The CDR3 DNA reads as TGTGCCAGCAGTTATACAGACTCGAACACTGAAGCTTTCTTT.

This clonotype was recorded a few times. This rearrangement joins TRBV6-1 to TRBJ2-7, with TRBD2 matching 11 bases. The CDR3 has 15 residues. CDR1 and CDR2 from the germline V gene are MNHNS and SASEGT. V lost 4 bases and J lost 2; bases outside the gene matches: 4. The CDR3 DNA sequence: TGTGCCAGCAGTGCTACTAGCGGGAGACCCTACGAGCAGTACTTC. Translated: CASSATSGRPYEQYF.

The rearrangement uses TRBV19 and TRBJ2-3; 8 nucleotides match TRBD1. Germline trimming cut 5 bases from V and 0 bases from J; bases unmatched to any gene: 4. From germline, CDR1 is LNHDA and CDR2 SQIVND (reference sequence). The CDR3 has 15 residues. For the CDR3, the DNA is TGTGCCAGTAGTCCGGGGACAGGCAGCACAGATACGCAGTATTTT. As protein: CASSPGTGSTDTQYF.

The chain links TRBV20-1 to TRBJ2-1; D is unresolved. There are 12 residues in the CDR3. Germline loops: CDR1 DFQATT, CDR2 SNEGSKA (reference sequence). V was shortened by 0 bases and J by 7 bases, with 7 bases between the two germline ends. The CDR3 sequence: CSAREVENEQFF. DNA for the CDR3: TGCAGTGCTAGAGAGGTAGAGAATGAGCAGTTCTTC.

The chain has TRBV7-3 and TRBJ2-7, with D perhaps being TRBD1 or TRBD2 (5 bases each). The CDR3 spans 13 residues. The V gene's germline CDR1 is SGHTA and CDR2 FQGTGA. Trimming removed 5 bases from V and 3 bases from J, with 11 bases in between. The CDR3 DNA reads as TGTGCCAGCAGCCGGGGCGCCGGCTACGAGCAGTACTTC. It codes for CASSRGAGYEQYF.

A few counts support this clonotype. The chain has TRBV19 and TRBJ1-5; possible D gene TRBD1, 6 bases. Trimming removed 2 bases from V and 4 bases from J, with 12 bases in between. Germline CDR1 is LNHDA and CDR2 is SQIVND (reference sequence). This CDR3 is 15 amino acids long. The CDR3 is CASSIYRATNQPQHF. CDR3 nucleotide sequence: TGTGCCAGTAGTATATACAGGGCTACTAATCAGCCCCAGCATTTT.

CDR3 protein: CATSPVSPTEAFF. In nucleotides, the CDR3 is TGTGCCACCAGCCCAGTAAGTCCCACTGAAGCTTTCTTT. This rearrangement joins TRBV15 to TRBJ1-1; D not certain. Germline V gives CDR1 LNHNV, CDR2 YYDKDF (reference sequence). This CDR3 has 13 amino acids. V was trimmed by 5 bases and J by 4 bases, leaving 11 bases between them.

This chain uses TRBV19 with TRBJ2-7; no clear D. The CDR3 contains 14 residues. Germline V gene sequence: CDR1 LNHDA, CDR2 SQIVND (reference sequence). Trimming cost V 10 bases and J 8 bases, with 24 bases left between them. CDR3: CATSPAGRALQQYF. CDR3 nucleotide sequence: TGTGCCACCTCCCCGGCCGGACGAGCTTTGCAGCAGTACTTC.

This clonotype showed up just a few times. The chain links TRBV30 to TRBJ1-1, with D maybe TRBD1 (5 bases). Germline V gene data show CDR1 as GTSNPN and CDR2 as SVGIG (reference sequence). This CDR3 contains 14 residues. Trimming took off 1 base at V and 1 base at J, with 10 bases between the two ends. The CDR3 region is CAWSGDRGNTEAFF. In DNA form, the CDR3 reads TGTGCCTGGAGTGGGGACCGCGGGAACACTGAAGCTTTCTTT.

There are a few counts of this clonotype. V gene TRBV7-9 combines with J gene TRBJ2-7, with a weak D call TRBD2 (6 bases). Trimming cost V 5 bases and J 1 base, with 15 bases left between them. The CDR3 has 15 amino acids. The V gene's germline CDR1 is SEHNR and CDR2 FQNEAQ (reference sequence). CDR3 protein: CASSQFAGGSYEQYF. The CDR3 DNA sequence: TGTGCCAGCAGCCAATTCGCCGGGGGTTCCTACGAGCAGTACTTC.

In its sample, this clonotype was seen a few times. The chain couples TRBV4-1 to TRBJ2-7; 9 bases align to TRBD1. In germline, CDR1 is MGHRA, CDR2 YSYEKL. V dropped 4 bases and J dropped 6; count of bases not matched to a gene: 7. This CDR3 comprises 14 residues. The CDR3 reads CASSRGQGLGEQYF. The CDR3 region has the DNA TGCGCCAGCAGCCGCGGACAGGGGTTGGGCGAGCAGTACTTC.

This clonotype was detected only a few times. The chain uses TRBV11-2 and TRBJ2-7, with 7 nucleotides matching TRBD2. Trimming took 4 bases from V and 5 from J; bases not matched to a gene: 8. The length of the CDR3 is 14 residues. Germline V gene sequence: CDR1 SGHAT, CDR2 FQNNGV. CDR3 coding DNA: TGTGCCAGCAGCTCACCCAAGGGAGGGAACGAGCAGTACTTC. Translated: CASSSPKGGNEQYF.

The chain joins TRBV29-1 to TRBJ2-1; tentatively, D is TRBD1 (6 bases). The CDR3 totals 13 residues. Germline V gene lookup returns CDR1 SQVTM and CDR2 ANQGSEA. Trimming stripped 6 bases from V and 9 bases from J, with 18 bases between. CDR3: CSVREKGVVEQFF. DNA for the CDR3: TGCAGCGTGAGGGAAAAGGGGGTGGTTGAGCAGTTCTTC.